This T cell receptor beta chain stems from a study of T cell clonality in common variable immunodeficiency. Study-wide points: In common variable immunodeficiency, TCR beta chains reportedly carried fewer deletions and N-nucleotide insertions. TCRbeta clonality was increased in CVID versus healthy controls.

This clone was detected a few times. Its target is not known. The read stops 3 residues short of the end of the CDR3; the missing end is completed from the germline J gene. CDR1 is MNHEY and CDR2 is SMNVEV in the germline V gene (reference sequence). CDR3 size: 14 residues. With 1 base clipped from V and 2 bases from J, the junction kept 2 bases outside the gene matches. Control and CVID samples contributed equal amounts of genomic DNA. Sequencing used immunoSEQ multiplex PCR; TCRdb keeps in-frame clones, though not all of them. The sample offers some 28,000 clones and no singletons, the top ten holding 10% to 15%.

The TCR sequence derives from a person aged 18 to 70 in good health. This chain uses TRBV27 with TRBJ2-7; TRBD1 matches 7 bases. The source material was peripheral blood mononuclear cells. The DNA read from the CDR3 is TGTGCCAGCAGTTTATTAGACAGGGCCTACGAG. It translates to CASSLLDRAYE. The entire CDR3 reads CASSLLDRAYEQYF.